The 30 T cell receptor beta chains below all came from one sample that was sequenced in a study of CXCR3-negative and CXCR3-positive naive CD8 T cells. It was by 5' RACE with UMI labels that the TRB cDNA libraries were prepared. Reprocessing the 5' RACE reads, TCRdb reports a single entry for every CDR3 protein and omits DNA. Across approximately 66,000 distinct CDR3 sequences, the top ten clones capture about 1.5% of the sample. Sequenced material: naive CXCR3- CD8+ T cells from blood. Subset here: CD45RO-CCR7+CD27+CD95- naive CD8+ T cells lacking CXCR3 (TNR3-). These receptors were collected from a human donor in good health. Some clones in this sample may be carry-over from other donors' samples.

The chain has TRBV20-1 and TRBJ2-7; lacking DNA, the TRBD1 call made by TCRdb goes unchecked. Per germline, CDR1 DFQATT and CDR2 SNEGSKA (reference sequence). This CDR3 spans 15 amino acids. The CDR3 spells CSARGLQGPSYEQYF.

This chain joins TRBV29-1 and TRBJ1-1; TCRdb returns TRBD1, unconfirmable since there is no DNA. Germline V gives CDR1 SQVTM, CDR2 ANQGSEA. The CDR3 has 14 amino acids. CDR3 protein: CSVEGATGDTEAFF.

The rearrangement joins TRBV15 to TRBJ1-5. Germline CDR1 LNHNV, CDR2 YYDKDF (reference sequence). CDR3 length: 14 residues. CDR3 sequence reads: CATGADYSNQPQHF.

The chain has TRBV5-1 and TRBJ2-7; TCRdb's D call, TRBD2, is unchecked because there is no DNA. Per the germline V gene, CDR1 is SGHRS and CDR2 is YFSETQ. This CDR3 region has 18 residues. CDR3 protein: CASSLRTFGLADTYEQYF.

J is TRBJ2-7 and V is TRBV18. Germline V gene sequence: CDR1 KGHSH, CDR2 LQKENI. The CDR3 is 11 residues long. The CDR3 loop reads CASSSKDEQYF.

The rearrangement links TRBV29-1 to TRBJ1-1; the D gene TCRdb calls, TRBD1, cannot be checked with no DNA. This CDR3 spans 13 amino acids. CDR1 and CDR2 (germline): SQVTM, ANQGSEA. This CDR3 reads CSVYPGANTEAFF. Full variable domain (remainder filled in from reference TRBV29-1 and TRBJ1-1): SAVISQKPSRDICQRGTSLTIQCQVDSQVTMMFWYRQQPGQSLTLIATANQGSEATYESGFVIDKFPISRPNLTFSTLTVSNMSPEDSSIYLCSVYPGANTEAFFGQGTRLTVV.

This chain uses TRBV7-3 with TRBJ1-1; the D call of TRBD1 rests on TCRdb alone, since no DNA is present to check it. Germline V CDR1 and CDR2: SGHTA, FQGTGA. The CDR3 totals 15 residues. CDR3 amino acids: CASSLGTGYNTEAFF.

The chain couples TRBV4-3 to TRBJ1-1; the D gene TCRdb calls, TRBD1, cannot be checked with no DNA. Germline CDR1 reads LGHNA; CDR2 reads YSLEER. CDR3 length: 16 residues. This CDR3 is CASSQDLFQTDTEAFF.

J is TRBJ1-1 and V is TRBV29-1; without DNA, the TCRdb call of TRBD1 cannot be checked. Per the germline V gene, CDR1 is SQVTM and CDR2 is ANQGSEA. The CDR3 sequence is 12 residues long. The CDR3 protein is CSVEVGAAEAFF. Together with reference TRBV29-1 and TRBJ1-1, the CDR3 gives the full variable domain: SAVISQKPSRDICQRGTSLTIQCQVDSQVTMMFWYRQQPGQSLTLIATANQGSEATYESGFVIDKFPISRPNLTFSTLTVSNMSPEDSSIYLCSVEVGAAEAFFGQGTRLTVV.

V and J are TRBV19 and TRBJ2-1; TCRdb names TRBD2, which stays unverified in the absence of DNA. The CDR3 is made up of 15 amino acids. CDR1 and CDR2 (germline): LNHDA, SQIVND (reference sequence). CDR3: CASLSTSGWYNEQFF.

The chain joins TRBV6-2 or TRBV6-3 to TRBJ2-2. Germline V gene lookup returns CDR1 MNHEY and CDR2 SVGEGT. CDR3 length equals 16 residues. The CDR3 spells CASSYGSGANTGELFF.

This rearrangement joins TRBV9 to TRBJ2-1. Per germline, CDR1 SGDLS and CDR2 YYNGEE. The CDR3 consists of 16 residues. The CDR3 sequence: CASSVEAGNPYNEQFF.

The gene calls are TRBV29-1 and TRBJ2-1; TCRdb names TRBD2, which stays unverified in the absence of DNA. Germline loops: CDR1 SQVTM, CDR2 ANQGSEA. This CDR3 has 15 residues. CDR3 sequence reads: CSVELTSGRVIEQFF.

J is TRBJ2-5 and V is TRBV25-1; the TRBD2 assignment by TCRdb is unverifiable without DNA. The germline V gene has CDR1 MGHDK and CDR2 SYGVNS. The CDR3 runs to 14 residues. This CDR3 reads CASSEWEGPETQYF.

This rearrangement joins TRBV4-3 to TRBJ1-1. Germline V gene data show CDR1 as LGHNA and CDR2 as YSLEER. This CDR3 region has 13 residues. The CDR3 protein is CASSQDRNTEAFF.

The chain links TRBV28 to TRBJ2-2. The CDR3 extends over 11 amino acids. CDR1 and CDR2 (germline): MDHEN, SYDVKM. CDR3 residues: CASSQTGELFF.

The J gene is TRBJ2-1, the V gene TRBV14. The CDR3 loop spans 12 amino acids. CDR1 and CDR2 (germline): SGHDN, FVKESK. CDR3 amino acids: CASSETSVLQFF.

The chain uses TRBV23-1 and TRBJ2-2; there is no DNA to check the TCRdb D call of TRBD1. TRBV23-1 is marked as an open reading frame, function uncertain. The CDR3 extends over 15 amino acids. The CDR3: CAPPGTGFEDGELFF.

The chain carries TRBV2 and TRBJ2-7; TCRdb's D gene call, TRBD2, goes unchecked for lack of DNA. The CDR3 is 14 residues long. The germline gives CDR1 SNHLY, CDR2 FYNNEI. The CDR3 is CARSIAGGTYEQYF.

The rearrangement links TRBV12-3 or TRBV12-4 to TRBJ1-4; lacking DNA, the TRBD1 call made by TCRdb goes unchecked. CDR3 length: 17 amino acids. Here the CDR3 reads CASSFRGAGGTNEKLFF.

V and J are TRBV7-9 and TRBJ1-3; no DNA is available, so the TRBD1 call from TCRdb remains unchecked. The V gene's germline CDR1 is SEHNR and CDR2 FQNEAQ (reference sequence). The CDR3 contains 16 residues. CDR3 in amino acids: CASSQSVGTSGNTIYF.

V and J are TRBV29-1 and TRBJ2-3. Per the germline V gene, CDR1 is SQVTM and CDR2 is ANQGSEA. The CDR3 loop spans 12 amino acids. CDR3 region: CSVEDRTDTQYF.

The V gene is TRBV7-8, the J gene TRBJ2-1; TCRdb gives TRBD1 as the D gene, but with no DNA this cannot be confirmed. The CDR3 has 14 residues. The germline CDR1 and CDR2 sequences are SGHVS and FQNEAQ. CDR3 loop: CASSTGQGYNEQFF.

The chain carries TRBV5-1 and TRBJ2-7; TCRdb lists TRBD2, though no DNA is available to test this call. CDR3 size: 13 residues. The germline V gene has CDR1 SGHRS and CDR2 YFSETQ. The CDR3 is CASSYSSGYEQYF.

V gene TRBV28 combines with J gene TRBJ2-7. This CDR3 comprises 13 residues. Germline V gene data show CDR1 as MDHEN and CDR2 as SYDVKM. This chain's CDR3 is CASSLGRTYEQYF.

J is TRBJ1-1 and V is TRBV5-6. Germline CDR1 SGHDT, CDR2 YYEEEE. This CDR3 spans 13 amino acids. This chain's CDR3 is CASSLSSETEAFF.

The V and J genes are TRBV12-3 or TRBV12-4 and TRBJ1-2. The CDR3 is 14 residues long. The CDR3 sequence: CASSPNGYIYGYTF.

CDR3: CASSFSRPDYEQYF. The V gene is TRBV27, the J gene TRBJ2-7. The CDR3 has 14 amino acids. In germline, CDR1 is MNHEY, CDR2 SMNVEV (reference sequence).

The chain is built from TRBV4-2 and TRBJ1-1; TCRdb's D call, TRBD1, is unchecked because there is no DNA. In germline, CDR1 is LGHNA, CDR2 YNFKEQ. This CDR3 has 15 amino acids. The CDR3 sequence is CASSQAGTGSTEAFF.

J is TRBJ2-7 and V is TRBV29-1; TCRdb picks TRBD1, but there is no DNA to check that call. This CDR3 spans 14 amino acids. Germline V gene data show CDR1 as SQVTM and CDR2 as ANQGSEA. This chain's CDR3 is CSVAPQGTYYEQYF.